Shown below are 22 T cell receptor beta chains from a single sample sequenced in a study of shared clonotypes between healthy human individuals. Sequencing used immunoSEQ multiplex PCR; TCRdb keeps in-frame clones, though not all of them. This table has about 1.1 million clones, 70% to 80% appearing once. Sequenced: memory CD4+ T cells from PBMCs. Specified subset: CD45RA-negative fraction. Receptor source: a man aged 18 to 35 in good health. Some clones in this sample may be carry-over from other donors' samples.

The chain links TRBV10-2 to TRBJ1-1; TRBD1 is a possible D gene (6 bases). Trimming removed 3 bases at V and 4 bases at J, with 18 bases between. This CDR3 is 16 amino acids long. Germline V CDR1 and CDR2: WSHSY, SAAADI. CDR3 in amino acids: CASSDLIRQARTEAFF. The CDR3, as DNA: TGCGCCAGCAGTGACCTCATAAGACAGGCCCGCACTGAAGCTTTCTTT.

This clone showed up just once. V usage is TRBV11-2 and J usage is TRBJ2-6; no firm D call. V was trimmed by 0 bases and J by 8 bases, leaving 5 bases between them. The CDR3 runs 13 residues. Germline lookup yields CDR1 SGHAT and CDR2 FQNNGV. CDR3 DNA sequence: TGTGCCAGCAGCTTAGAAGGGCCCAACGTCCTGACTTTC. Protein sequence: CASSLEGPNVLTF. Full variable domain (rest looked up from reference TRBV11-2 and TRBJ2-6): EAGVAQSPRYKIIEKRQSVAFWCNPISGHATLYWYQQILGQGPKLLIQFQNNGVVDDSQLPKDRFSAERLKGVDSTLKIQPAKLEDSAVYLCASSLEGPNVLTFGAGSRLTVL.

The CDR3 DNA reads as TGTGCCAGCAGCCAATGGACAGGGGTGAACTATGGCTACACCTTC. It is translated as CASSQWTGVNYGYTF. The chain carries TRBV4-2 and TRBJ1-2; 9 positions match TRBD1. Trimming cost V 2 bases and J 2 bases; bases outside gene matches: 3. Germline CDR1 is LGHNA and CDR2 is YNFKEQ. The CDR3 is 15 amino acids.

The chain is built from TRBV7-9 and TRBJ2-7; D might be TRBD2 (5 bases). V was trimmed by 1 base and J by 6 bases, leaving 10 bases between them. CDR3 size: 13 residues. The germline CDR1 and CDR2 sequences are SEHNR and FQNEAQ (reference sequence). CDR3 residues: CASSLVPSSEQYF. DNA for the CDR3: TGTGCCAGCAGCTTAGTCCCTAGCAGCGAGCAGTACTTC.

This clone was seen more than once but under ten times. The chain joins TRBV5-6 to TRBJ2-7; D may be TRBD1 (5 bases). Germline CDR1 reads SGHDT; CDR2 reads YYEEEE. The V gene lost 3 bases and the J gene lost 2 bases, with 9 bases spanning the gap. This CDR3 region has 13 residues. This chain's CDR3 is CASSSGNPYEQYF. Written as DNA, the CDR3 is TGTGCCAGCAGCTCAGGGAACCCCTACGAGCAGTACTTC.

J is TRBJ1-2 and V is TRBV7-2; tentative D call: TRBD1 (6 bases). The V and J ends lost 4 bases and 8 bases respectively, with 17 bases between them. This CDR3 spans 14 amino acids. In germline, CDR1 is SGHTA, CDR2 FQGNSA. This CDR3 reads CASSSAGEVKGYTF. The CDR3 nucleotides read TGTGCCAGCAGCTCGGCAGGGGAGGTAAAGGGCTACACCTTC.

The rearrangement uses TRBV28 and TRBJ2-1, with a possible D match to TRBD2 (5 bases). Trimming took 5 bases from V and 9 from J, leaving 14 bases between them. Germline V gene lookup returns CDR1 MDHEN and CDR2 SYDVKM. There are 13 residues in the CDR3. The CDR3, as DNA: TGTGCCAGCAGTAGCGGTCGTACGCGTGAGCAGTTCTTC. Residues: CASSSGRTREQFF.

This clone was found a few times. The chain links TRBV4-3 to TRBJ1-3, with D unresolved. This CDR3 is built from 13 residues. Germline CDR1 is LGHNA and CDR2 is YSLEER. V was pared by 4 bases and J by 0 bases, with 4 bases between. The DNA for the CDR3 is TGCGCCAGCAGCCGGCGCTCTGGAAACACCATATATTTT. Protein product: CASSRRSGNTIYF.

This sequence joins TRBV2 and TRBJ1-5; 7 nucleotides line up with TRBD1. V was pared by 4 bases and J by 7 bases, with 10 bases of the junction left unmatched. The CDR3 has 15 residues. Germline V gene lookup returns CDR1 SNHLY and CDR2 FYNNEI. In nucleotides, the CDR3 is TGTGCCAGCAGTGGTCACCGGGACAGTCACCAGCCCCAGCATTTT. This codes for CASSGHRDSHQPQHF.

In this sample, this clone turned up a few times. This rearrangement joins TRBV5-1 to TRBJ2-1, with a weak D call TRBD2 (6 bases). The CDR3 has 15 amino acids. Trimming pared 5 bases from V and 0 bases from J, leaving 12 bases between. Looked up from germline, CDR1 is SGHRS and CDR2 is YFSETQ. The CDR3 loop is CASRVLATSYNEQFF. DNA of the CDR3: TGCGCCAGCAGGGTCCTAGCGACCTCCTACAATGAGCAGTTCTTC.

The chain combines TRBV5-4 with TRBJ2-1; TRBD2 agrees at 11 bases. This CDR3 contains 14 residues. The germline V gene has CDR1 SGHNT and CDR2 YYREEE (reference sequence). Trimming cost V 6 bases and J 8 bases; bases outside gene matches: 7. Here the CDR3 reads CASKPGLAADEQFF. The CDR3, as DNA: TGTGCCAGCAAGCCGGGACTAGCGGCTGATGAGCAGTTCTTC.

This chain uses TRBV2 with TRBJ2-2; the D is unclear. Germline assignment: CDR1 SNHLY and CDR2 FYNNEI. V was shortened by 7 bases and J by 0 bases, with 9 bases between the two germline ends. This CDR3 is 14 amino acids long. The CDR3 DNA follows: TGTGCCAGCAAACAGATCGCGAACACCGGGGAGCTGTTTTTT. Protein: CASKQIANTGELFF.

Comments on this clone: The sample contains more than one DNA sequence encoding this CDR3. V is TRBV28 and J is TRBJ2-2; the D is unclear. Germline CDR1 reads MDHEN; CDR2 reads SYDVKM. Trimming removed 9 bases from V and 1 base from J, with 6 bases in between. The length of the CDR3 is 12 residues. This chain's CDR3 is CASTQNTGELFF. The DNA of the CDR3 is TGTGCCAGTACACAGAACACCGGGGAGCTGTTTTTT.

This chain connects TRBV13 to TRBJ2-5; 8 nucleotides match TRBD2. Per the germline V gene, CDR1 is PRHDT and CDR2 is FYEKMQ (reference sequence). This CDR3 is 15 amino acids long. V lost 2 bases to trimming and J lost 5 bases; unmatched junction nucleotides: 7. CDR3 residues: CASSLPRGGGETQYF. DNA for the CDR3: TGTGCCAGCAGCTTACCTCGGGGGGGAGGTGAGACCCAGTACTTC.

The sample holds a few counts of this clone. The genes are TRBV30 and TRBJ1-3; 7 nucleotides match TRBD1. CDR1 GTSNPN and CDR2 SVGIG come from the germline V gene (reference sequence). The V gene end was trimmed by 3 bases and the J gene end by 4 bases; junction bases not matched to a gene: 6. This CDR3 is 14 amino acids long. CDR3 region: CAWRMRGGGNTIYF. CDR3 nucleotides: TGTGCCTGGAGGATGCGAGGGGGCGGAAACACCATATATTTT.

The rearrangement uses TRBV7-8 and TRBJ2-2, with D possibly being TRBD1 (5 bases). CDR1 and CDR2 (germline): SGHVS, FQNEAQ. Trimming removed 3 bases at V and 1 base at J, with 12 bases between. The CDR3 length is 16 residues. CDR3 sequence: CASSLTVEMNTGELFF. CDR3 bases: TGTGCCAGCAGCTTGACAGTAGAGATGAACACCGGGGAGCTGTTTTTT.

The CDR3 DNA reads TGTGCCAGCAGCGCAGTCCGGGGCGGGGAGCTGTTTTTT. Translation gives CASSAVRGGELFF. The chain has TRBV9 and TRBJ2-2; a possible D gene is TRBD2 (5 bases). CDR3 size: 13 residues. The germline V gene encodes CDR1 SGDLS and CDR2 YYNGEE. V lost 3 bases and J lost 7, with 10 bases in between. The whole variable domain, filled in from reference TRBV9 and TRBJ2-2, reads DSGVTQTPKHLITATGQRVTLRCSPRSGDLSVYWYQQSLDQGLQFLIQYYNGEERAKGNILERFSAQQFPDLHSELNLSSLELGDSALYFCASSAVRGGELFFGEGSRLTVL.

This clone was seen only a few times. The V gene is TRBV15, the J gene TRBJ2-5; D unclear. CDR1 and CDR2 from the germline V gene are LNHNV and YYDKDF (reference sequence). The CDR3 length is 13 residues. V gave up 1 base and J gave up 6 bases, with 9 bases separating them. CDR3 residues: CATSRAVQQTQYF. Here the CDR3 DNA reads TGTGCCACCAGCAGAGCCGTCCAGCAGACCCAGTACTTC.

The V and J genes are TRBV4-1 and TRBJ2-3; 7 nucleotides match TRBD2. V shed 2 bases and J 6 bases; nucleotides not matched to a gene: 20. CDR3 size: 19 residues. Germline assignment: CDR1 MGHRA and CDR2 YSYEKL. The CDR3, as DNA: TGCGCCAGCAGCCAACACCCTACCCCTTGGGCGGGAGCATTTGATACGCAGTATTTT. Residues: CASSQHPTPWAGAFDTQYF.

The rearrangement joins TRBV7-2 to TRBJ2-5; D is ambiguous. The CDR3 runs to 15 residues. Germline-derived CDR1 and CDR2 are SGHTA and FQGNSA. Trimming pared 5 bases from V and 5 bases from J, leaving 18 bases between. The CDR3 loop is CASSLELGVGETQYF. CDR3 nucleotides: TGTGCCAGCAGCCTGGAGTTAGGAGTTGGGGAGACCCAGTACTTC.

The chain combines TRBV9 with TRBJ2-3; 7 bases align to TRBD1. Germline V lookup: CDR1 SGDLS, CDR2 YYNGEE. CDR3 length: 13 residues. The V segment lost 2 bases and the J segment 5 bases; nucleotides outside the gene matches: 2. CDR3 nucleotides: TGTGCCAGCAGCGTTTCAGGGGGAGATACGCAGTATTTT. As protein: CASSVSGGDTQYF.

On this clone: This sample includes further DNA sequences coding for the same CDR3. CDR3 amino acids: CASSLGAGTDTQYF. The CDR3 DNA is TGCGCCAGCAGCTTGGGGGCGGGCACAGATACGCAGTATTTT. This sequence joins TRBV5-1 and TRBJ2-3; D remains unclear. CDR3 length: 14 residues. Germline V gene sequence: CDR1 SGHRS, CDR2 YFSETQ. Trimming removed 0 bases at V and 1 base at J, with 6 bases between.